This entry is about one T cell receptor beta chain. The CDR3 is made up of 18 amino acids. Assay: immunoSEQ multiplex PCR; the TCRdb copy retains only in-frame clones and omits some. In the table there are 150,000 or so clones, 80% to 95% of which are singletons. The sample is drawn from a study of control samples from healthy donors and cancer patients. J is TRBJ1-5 and V is TRBV21-1. TRBV21-1 represents a pseudogene. Source material: blood. The source of this sequence is a woman in her 50s in good health. Here the CDR3 reads CASSMGRRGFNSNQPQHF. As DNA, the CDR3 is TGTGCCAGCAGCATGGGCCGGCGGGGATTTAATAGCAATCAGCCCCAGCATTTT.